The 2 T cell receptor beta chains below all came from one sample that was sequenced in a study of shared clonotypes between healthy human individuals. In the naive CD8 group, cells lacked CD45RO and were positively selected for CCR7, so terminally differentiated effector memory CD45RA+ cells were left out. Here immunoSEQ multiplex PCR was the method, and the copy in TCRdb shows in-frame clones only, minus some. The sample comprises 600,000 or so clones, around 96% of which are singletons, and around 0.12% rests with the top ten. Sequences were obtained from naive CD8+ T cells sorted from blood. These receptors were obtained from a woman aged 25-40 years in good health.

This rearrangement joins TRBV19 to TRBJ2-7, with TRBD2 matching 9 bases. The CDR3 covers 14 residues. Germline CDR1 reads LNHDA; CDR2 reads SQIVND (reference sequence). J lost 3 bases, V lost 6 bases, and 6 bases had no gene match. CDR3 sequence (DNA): TGTGCCAGTAGGCTTAGCGGGAGTAACTACGAGCAGTACTTC. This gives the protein CASRLSGSNYEQYF. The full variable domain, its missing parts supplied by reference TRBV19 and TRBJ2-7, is DGGITQSPKYLFRKEGQNVTLSCEQNLNHDAMYWYRQDPGQGLRLIYYSQIVNDFQKGDIAEGYSVSREKKESFPLTVTSAQKNPTAFYLCASRLSGSNYEQYFGPGTRLTVT.

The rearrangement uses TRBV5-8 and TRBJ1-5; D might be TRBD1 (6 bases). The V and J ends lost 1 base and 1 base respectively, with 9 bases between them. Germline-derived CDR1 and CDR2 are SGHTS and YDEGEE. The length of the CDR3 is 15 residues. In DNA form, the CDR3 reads TGTGCCAGCAGCTTGAGGGGGTCAAGCAATCAGCCCCAGCATTTT. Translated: CASSLRGSSNQPQHF. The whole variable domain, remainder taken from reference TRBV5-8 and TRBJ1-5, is EAGVTQSPTHLIKTRGQQATLRCSPISGHTSVYWYQQALGLGLQFLLWYDEGEERNRGNFPPRFSGRQFPNYSSELNVNALELEDSALYLCASSLRGSSNQPQHFGDGTRLSIL.